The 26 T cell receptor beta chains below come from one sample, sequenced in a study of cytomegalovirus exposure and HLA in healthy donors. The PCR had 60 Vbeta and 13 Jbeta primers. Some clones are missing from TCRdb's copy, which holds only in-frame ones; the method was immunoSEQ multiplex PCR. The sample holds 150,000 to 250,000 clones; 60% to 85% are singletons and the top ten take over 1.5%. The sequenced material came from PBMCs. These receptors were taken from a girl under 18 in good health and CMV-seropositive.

CDR3 sequence reads: CASSQGGRERQETQYF. The DNA for the CDR3 is TGCGCCAGCAGCCAAGGGGGGAGGGAAAGGCAAGAGACCCAGTACTTC. The chain combines TRBV4-3 with TRBJ2-5; 7 nucleotides line up with TRBD2. Unmatched junction bases numbered 7, after V lost 1 base and J lost 2 bases. CDR1 and CDR2 from the germline V gene are LGHNA and YSLEER. The CDR3 totals 16 residues.

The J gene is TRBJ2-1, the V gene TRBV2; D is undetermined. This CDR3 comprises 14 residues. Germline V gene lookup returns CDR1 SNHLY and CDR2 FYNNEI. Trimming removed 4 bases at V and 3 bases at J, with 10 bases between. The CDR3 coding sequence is TGTGCCAGCAGTGGGCTAGTCGGCTACAATGAGCAGTTCTTC. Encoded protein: CASSGLVGYNEQFF.

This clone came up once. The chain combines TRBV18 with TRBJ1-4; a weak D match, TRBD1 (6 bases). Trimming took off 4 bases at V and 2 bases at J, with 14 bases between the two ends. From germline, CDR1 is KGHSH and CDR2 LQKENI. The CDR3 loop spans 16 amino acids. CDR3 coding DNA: TGTGCCAGCTCACTCCTCAGGGGTGAGACTAATGAAAAACTGTTTTTT. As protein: CASSLLRGETNEKLFF.

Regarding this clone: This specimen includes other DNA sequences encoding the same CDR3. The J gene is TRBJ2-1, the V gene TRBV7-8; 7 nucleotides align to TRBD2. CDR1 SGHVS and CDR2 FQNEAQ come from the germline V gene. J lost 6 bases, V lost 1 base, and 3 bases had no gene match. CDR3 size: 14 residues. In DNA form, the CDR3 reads TGTGCCAGCAGCTTAGTGGGGGGGGGCAATGAGCAGTTCTTC. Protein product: CASSLVGGGNEQFF.

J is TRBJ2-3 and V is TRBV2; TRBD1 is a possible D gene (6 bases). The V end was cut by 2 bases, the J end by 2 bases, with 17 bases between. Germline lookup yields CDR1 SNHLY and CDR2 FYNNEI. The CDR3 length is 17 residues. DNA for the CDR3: TGTGCCAGCAGTGAATGGGGGACATTTCCTAACACAGATACGCAGTATTTT. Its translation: CASSEWGTFPNTDTQYF.

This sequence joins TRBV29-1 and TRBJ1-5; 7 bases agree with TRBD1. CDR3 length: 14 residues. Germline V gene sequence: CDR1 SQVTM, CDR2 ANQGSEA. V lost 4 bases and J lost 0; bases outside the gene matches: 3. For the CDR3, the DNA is TGCAGCGTTGGGGACAGTAATAGCAATCAGCCCCAGCATTTT. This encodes CSVGDSNSNQPQHF.

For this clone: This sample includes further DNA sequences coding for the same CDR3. The CDR3 here is CASSWGGVGETQYF. The CDR3 nucleotides are TGTGCCAGCAGCTGGGGAGGGGTGGGAGAGACCCAGTACTTC. The V call is TRBV5-6, the J call TRBJ2-5, with 7 positions matching TRBD2. This CDR3 contains 14 residues. The V gene end was trimmed by 3 bases and the J gene end by 4 bases; junction bases not matched to a gene: 6. Per germline, CDR1 SGHDT and CDR2 YYEEEE.

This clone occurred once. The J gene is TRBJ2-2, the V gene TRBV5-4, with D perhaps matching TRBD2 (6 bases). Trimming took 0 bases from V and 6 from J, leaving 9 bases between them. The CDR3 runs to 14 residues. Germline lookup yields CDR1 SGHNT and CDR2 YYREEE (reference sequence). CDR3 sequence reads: CASSLATGAGELFF. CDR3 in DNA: TGTGCCAGCAGCTTGGCAACGGGAGCCGGGGAGCTGTTTTTT.

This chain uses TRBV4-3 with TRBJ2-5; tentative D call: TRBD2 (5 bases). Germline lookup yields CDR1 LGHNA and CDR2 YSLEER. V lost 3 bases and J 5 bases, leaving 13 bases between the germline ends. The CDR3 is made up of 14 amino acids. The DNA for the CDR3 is TGCGCCAGCAGCCAGAGCACTAGTCAGGAGACCCAGTACTTC. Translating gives CASSQSTSQETQYF.

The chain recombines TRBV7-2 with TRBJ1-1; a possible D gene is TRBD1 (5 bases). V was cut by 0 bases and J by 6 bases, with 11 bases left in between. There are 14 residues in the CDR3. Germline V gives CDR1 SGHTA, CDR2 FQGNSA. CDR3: CASSLALGVSEAFF. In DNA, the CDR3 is TGTGCCAGCAGCTTAGCTCTAGGGGTTTCTGAAGCTTTCTTT.

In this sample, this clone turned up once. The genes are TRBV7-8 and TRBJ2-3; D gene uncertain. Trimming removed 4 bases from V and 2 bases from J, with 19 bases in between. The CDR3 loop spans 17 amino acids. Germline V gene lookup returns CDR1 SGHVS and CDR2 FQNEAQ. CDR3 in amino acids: CASSWALRTSATDTQYF. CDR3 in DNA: TGTGCCAGCAGCTGGGCCCTACGAACCTCGGCCACAGATACGCAGTATTTT.

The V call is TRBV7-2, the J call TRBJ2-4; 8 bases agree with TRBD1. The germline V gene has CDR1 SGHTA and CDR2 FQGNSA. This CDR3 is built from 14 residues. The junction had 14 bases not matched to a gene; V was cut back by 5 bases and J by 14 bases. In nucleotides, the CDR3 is TGTGCCAGCAGCACGACAGGGGTTTCGGTGATAAAGTACTTC. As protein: CASSTTGVSVIKYF.

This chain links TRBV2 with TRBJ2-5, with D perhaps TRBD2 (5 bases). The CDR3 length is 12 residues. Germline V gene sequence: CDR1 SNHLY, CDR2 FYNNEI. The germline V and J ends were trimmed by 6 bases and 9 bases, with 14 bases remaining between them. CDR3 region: CASRLDGNAQYF. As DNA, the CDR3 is TGTGCCAGCAGACTCGACGGGAACGCCCAGTACTTC.

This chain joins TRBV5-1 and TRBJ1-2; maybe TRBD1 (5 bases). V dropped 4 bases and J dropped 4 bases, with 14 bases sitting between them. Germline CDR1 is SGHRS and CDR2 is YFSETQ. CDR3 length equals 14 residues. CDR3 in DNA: TGCGCCAGCAGCCCAGGTGAGCAGGGCTATGGCTACACCTTC. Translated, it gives CASSPGEQGYGYTF.

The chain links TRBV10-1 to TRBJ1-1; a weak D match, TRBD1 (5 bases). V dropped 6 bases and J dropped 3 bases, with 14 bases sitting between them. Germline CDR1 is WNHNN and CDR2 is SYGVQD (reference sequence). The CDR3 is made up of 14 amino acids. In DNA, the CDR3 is TGCGCCAGCAGCCAAGAGGGGAGGGACACTGAAGCTTTCTTT. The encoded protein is CASSQEGRDTEAFF.

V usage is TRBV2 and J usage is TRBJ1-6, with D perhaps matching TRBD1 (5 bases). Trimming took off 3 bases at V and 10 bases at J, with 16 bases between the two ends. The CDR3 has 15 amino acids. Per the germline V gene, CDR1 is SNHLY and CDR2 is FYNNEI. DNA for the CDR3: TGTGCCAGCAGTGAGCTCGGACAAGGGAACTCACCCCTCCACTTT. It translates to CASSELGQGNSPLHF.

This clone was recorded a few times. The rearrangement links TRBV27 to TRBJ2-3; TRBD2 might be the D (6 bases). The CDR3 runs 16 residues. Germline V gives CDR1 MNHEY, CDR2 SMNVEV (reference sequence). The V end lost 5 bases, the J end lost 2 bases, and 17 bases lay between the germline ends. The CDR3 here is CASSLGDWGITDTQYF. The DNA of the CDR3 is TGTGCCAGCAGTCTCGGGGACTGGGGCATCACAGATACGCAGTATTTT.

The CDR3 region has the DNA TGCGCCAGCAGCCAAGATCTAGGAGCGGATGAGCAGTTCTTC. It encodes CASSQDLGADEQFF. This chain joins TRBV4-1 and TRBJ2-1; D possibly corresponds to TRBD2 (5 bases). Germline-derived CDR1 and CDR2 are MGHRA and YSYEKL. V lost 0 bases and J lost 8, with 11 bases in between. The CDR3 is 14 residues long.

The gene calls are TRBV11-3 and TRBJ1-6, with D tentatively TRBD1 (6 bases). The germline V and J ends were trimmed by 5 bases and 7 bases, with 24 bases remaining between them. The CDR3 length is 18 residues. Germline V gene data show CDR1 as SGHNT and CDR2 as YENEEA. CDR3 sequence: CASSEVGWVGQGNSPLHF. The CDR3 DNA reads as TGTGCCAGCAGCGAAGTAGGGTGGGTCGGTCAGGGGAATTCACCCCTCCACTTT. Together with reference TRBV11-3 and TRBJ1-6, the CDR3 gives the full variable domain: EAGVVQSPRYKIIEKKQPVAFWCNPISGHNTLYWYLQNLGQGPELLIRYENEEAVDDSQLPKDRFSAERLKGVDSTLKIQPAELGDSAVYLCASSEVGWVGQGNSPLHFGNGTRLTVT.

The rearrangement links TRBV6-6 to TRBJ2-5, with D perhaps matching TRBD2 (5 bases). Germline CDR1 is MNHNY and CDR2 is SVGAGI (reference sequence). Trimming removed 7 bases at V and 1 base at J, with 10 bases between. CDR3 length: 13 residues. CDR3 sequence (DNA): TGTGCCAGCAATACGAGGGCCCAAGAGACCCAGTACTTC. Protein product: CASNTRAQETQYF.

For the CDR3, the DNA is TGTGCCAGCAGCTTAGCCCCAGCGGGGGGCTACGAGCAGTACTTC. Its translation is CASSLAPAGGYEQYF. The chain uses TRBV7-2 and TRBJ2-7; TRBD2 aligns across 9 bases. V shed 0 bases, J shed 3 bases, and the junction held 3 bases outside the gene matches. Germline values: CDR1 SGHTA, CDR2 FQGNSA. This CDR3 comprises 15 residues.

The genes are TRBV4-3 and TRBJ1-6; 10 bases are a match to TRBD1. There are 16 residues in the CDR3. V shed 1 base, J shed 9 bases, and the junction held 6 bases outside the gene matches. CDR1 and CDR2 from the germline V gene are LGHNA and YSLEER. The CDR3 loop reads CASSQVSGQGLSPLHF. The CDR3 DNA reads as TGCGCCAGCAGCCAAGTCTCGGGACAGGGGCTTTCACCCCTCCACTTT.

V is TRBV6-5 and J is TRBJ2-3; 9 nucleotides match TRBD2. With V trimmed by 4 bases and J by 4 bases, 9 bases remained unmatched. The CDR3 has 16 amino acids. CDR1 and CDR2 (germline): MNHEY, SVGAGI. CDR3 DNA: TGTGCCAGCAGTTCCTATGTCGCGGGGGGGCCAGATACGCAGTATTTT. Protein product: CASSSYVAGGPDTQYF.

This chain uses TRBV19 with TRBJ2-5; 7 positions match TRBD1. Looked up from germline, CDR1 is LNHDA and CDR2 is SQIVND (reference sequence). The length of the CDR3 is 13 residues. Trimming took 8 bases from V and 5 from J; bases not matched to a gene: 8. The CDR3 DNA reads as TGTGCCAGTCGACAGGGAACGGGGGAGACCCAGTACTTC. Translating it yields CASRQGTGETQYF. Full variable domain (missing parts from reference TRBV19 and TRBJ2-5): DGGITQSPKYLFRKEGQNVTLSCEQNLNHDAMYWYRQDPGQGLRLIYYSQIVNDFQKGDIAEGYSVSREKKESFPLTVTSAQKNPTAFYLCASRQGTGETQYFGPGTRLLVL.

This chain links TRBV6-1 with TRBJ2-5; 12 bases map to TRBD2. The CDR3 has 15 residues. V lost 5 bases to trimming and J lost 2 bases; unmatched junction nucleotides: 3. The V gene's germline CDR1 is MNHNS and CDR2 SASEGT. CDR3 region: CASSNLAGGQETQYF. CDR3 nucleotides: TGTGCCAGCAGTAACCTAGCGGGGGGGCAAGAGACCCAGTACTTC.

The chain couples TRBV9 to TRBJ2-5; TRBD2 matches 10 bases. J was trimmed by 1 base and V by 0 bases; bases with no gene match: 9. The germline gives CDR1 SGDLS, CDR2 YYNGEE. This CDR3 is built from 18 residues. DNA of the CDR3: TGTGCCAGCAGCGTAGCGAGCGGGGGGGCACACCCCCAAGAGACCCAGTACTTC. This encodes CASSVASGGAHPQETQYF.